One and the same sample provided the 10 T cell receptor beta chains below, sequenced in a study of T cells in Graves' hyperthyroidism and ophthalmopathy. Template material for amplifying TCR beta CDR3 regions consisted of RNA transcripts. Researchers ran a first-round RT-PCR on the TCR CDR3 using the HTBI primer set. TCRdb reprocessed the multiplex PCR reads with MiXCR, giving one entry per CDR3 protein. Among roughly 500,000 distinct CDR3 sequences listed, roughly 45% were seen once. Sequences were obtained from peripheral blood or thyroid tissue (not recorded which). All receptors come from an adult woman with Graves' disease, either hyperthyroidism or ophthalmopathy (not recorded which).

There are many counts of this clonotype. V usage is TRBV19 and J usage is TRBJ2-7; weak D call: TRBD2 (5 bases). CDR1 is LNHDA and CDR2 is SQIVND in the germline V gene (reference sequence). The CDR3 loop spans 13 amino acids. Trimming cost V 3 bases and J 2 bases, with 8 bases left between them. CDR3 bases: TGTGCCAGTAGTATTACGGGAACCTACGAGCAGTACTTC. This encodes CASSITGTYEQYF.

V usage is TRBV4-1 and J usage is TRBJ2-3; 9 nucleotides align to TRBD2. The CDR3 loop spans 15 amino acids. The J segment lost 5 bases and the V segment lost 3 bases, leaving 6 bases of the junction unmatched. Per the germline V gene, CDR1 is MGHRA and CDR2 is YSYEKL. For the CDR3, the DNA is TGCGCCAGCAGCCATAGCGGGAGTTCGGGAGATACGCAGTATTTT. It translates to CASSHSGSSGDTQYF.

A note on this clonotype: A read error may be the cause here, since a much bigger clone is one base away. Because the CDR3 is missing its conserved closing phenylalanine or tryptophan, this is likely a read error. The limits of the CDR3 on the DNA are not certain, so only TCRdb's listed CDR3 is given. The V call is TRBV7-9, the J call TRBJ2-7; no check of the table's D call, TRBD1, against the DNA was made. In germline, CDR1 is SEHNR, CDR2 FQNEAQ (reference sequence). The CDR3 is 10 residues long, counting both termini. CDR3 region: CASSHRDRYY.

Concerning this clonotype itself: This may come from a read error, since a much larger clone is one base off. The chain joins TRBV6-1 to TRBJ2-2, with 7 bases fitting TRBD2. CDR3 length equals 13 residues. Germline values: CDR1 MNHNS, CDR2 SASEGT. The CDR3: CASRGAGFGKLFF. In DNA form, the CDR3 reads TGTGCCAGCAGAGGAGCGGGATTCGGGAAGCTGTTTTTT.

This sequence joins TRBV2 and TRBJ1-6; D gene ambiguous. CDR1 is SNHLY and CDR2 is FYNNEI in the germline V gene. V dropped 7 bases and J dropped 7 bases, with 14 bases sitting between them. The CDR3 covers 14 residues. For the CDR3, the DNA is TGTGCCAGCATTTCCAGCGCGGTAAATTCACCCCTCCACTTT. This gives the protein CASISSAVNSPLHF.

The chain employs TRBV7-9 and TRBJ1-3; D remains ambiguous. From germline, CDR1 is SEHNR and CDR2 FQNEAQ (reference sequence). V shed 2 bases and J shed 3 bases, with 8 bases lying between them. The CDR3 spans 14 residues. CDR3 DNA: TGTGCCAGCAGCTTAACCTCCGGTGGAAACACCATATATTTT. Its translation: CASSLTSGGNTIYF.

Details on this clonotype: The CDR3 end shows no conserved phenylalanine or tryptophan, and so a read error is likely. The rearrangement uses TRBV7-3 and TRBJ1-2; no reliable D call. This CDR3 is 13 amino acids long. Germline loops: CDR1 SGHTA, CDR2 FQGTGA. The CDR3 sequence: CASRQTGSYGYTL. CDR3 DNA: TGCGCCAGCAGGCAGACCGGCAGTTATGGCTACACCCTC.

This clonotype was found many times. The chain uses TRBV4-3 and TRBJ1-5, with D possibly matching TRBD1 (5 bases). The germline V gene has CDR1 LGHNA and CDR2 YSLEER. V lost 4 bases and J 6 bases, leaving 13 bases between the germline ends. This CDR3 region has 14 residues. CDR3 region: CASSPDIIGQPQHF. The CDR3 DNA is TGCGCCAGCAGCCCGGACATAATTGGTCAGCCCCAGCATTTT.

This chain joins TRBV10-3 and TRBJ2-1; 12 nucleotides align to TRBD2. V gave up 2 bases and J gave up 8 bases; unmatched junction bases: 10. In germline, CDR1 is ENHRY, CDR2 SYGVKD. CDR3 length: 17 residues. The CDR3 protein is CAISEPGLAGSTDEQFF. In DNA, the CDR3 is TGTGCCATCAGTGAGCCGGGACTAGCGGGTTCTACAGATGAGCAGTTCTTC.

This clonotype was counted between two and nine times. The V call is TRBV14, the J call TRBJ2-3; D is ambiguous. This CDR3 has 16 residues. With 3 bases removed from V and 0 bases from J, the gap between germline ends came to 13 bases. CDR1 and CDR2 from the germline V gene are SGHDN and FVKESK. The CDR3 sequence: CASSHWSFASTDTQYF. The CDR3 DNA reads TGTGCCAGCAGCCATTGGAGTTTCGCTAGCACAGATACGCAGTATTTT.